The clone carrying this T cell receptor (beta chain) occurred once. The antigen is not known. This sample stems from a study of chemoradiotherapy in HPV16-positive cancers. Trimming pared 11 bases from V and 4 bases from J, leaving 24 bases between. This CDR3 comprises 15 residues. From germline, CDR1 is ENHRY and CDR2 SYGVKD. Data came from immunoSEQ multiplex PCR; TCRdb stores just in-frame clones and leaves some out. The sample shows 1,500 to 2,000 clones, more than 95% of them seen only once. Study-wide findings and caveats: Non-HPV-specific T cells did not expand in tumors during treatment, whereas candidate HPV-specific clones and E7-related motifs did.

The receptor was isolated from a human donor with HPV-associated anogenital cancer. The chain joins TRBV10-3 to TRBJ2-7; possibly TRBD1 or TRBD2 for D (6 bases each). Sequencing was performed on tumor tissue, taken from a patient who underwent chemoradiotherapy. DNA of the CDR3: TGTGCCCTTGGCCGCTTGGATGGGGGGCGATACGAGCAGTACTTC. This gives the protein CALGRLDGGRYEQYF.